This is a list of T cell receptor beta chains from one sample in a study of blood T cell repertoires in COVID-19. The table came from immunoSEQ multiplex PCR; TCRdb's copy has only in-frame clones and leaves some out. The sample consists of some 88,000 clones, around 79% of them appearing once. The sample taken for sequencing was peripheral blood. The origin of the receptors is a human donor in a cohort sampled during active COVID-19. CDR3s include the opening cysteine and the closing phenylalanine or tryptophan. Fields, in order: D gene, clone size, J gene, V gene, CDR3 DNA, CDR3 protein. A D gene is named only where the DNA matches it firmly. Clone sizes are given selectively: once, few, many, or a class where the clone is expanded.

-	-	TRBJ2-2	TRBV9	TGTGCCAGCAGCGTAGTGTTGGCGGGAAACACCGGGGAGCTGTTTTTT	CASSVVLAGNTGELFF
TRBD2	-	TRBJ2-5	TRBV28	TGTGCCAGCAGATTAGCGGGAGATCGGGGAAGAGAGACCCAGTACTTC	CASRLAGDRGRETQYF
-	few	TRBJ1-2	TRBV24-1	TGTGCCACCAGTGACCTGGACAATGGCTACACCTTC	CATSDLDNGYTF
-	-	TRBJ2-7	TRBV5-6	TGTGCCAGCAGCTTGGGGCCAGGTTACTACGAGCAGTACTTC	CASSLGPGYYEQYF
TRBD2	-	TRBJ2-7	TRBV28	TGTGCCAGCAGTCTCCCCGCTACCGGGACTAGCGGGAAGAGCTCCTACGAGCAGTACTTC	CASSLPATGTSGKSSYEQYF
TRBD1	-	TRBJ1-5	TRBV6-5	TGTGCCAGCAGTTACCGGACAGGGTCTGGACAGCCCCAGCATTTT	CASSYRTGSGQPQHF
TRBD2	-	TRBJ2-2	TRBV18	TGTGCCAGCTCACCCCCCACGGGGGGGGCCGGGGAGCTGTTTTTT	CASSPPTGGAGELFF
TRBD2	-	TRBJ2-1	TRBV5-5	TGTGCCAGCAGCGGACTAGCGGGAGTCTCACTCTACAATGAGCAGTTCTTC	CASSGLAGVSLYNEQFF
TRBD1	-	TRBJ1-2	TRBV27	TGTGCCAGCAGTTCCGACAGGGGGCAAGGGTATGGCTACACCTTC	CASSSDRGQGYGYTF
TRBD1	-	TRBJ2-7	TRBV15	TGTGCCACCAGCAGAGATAGAGGGACAGGGCGCTACGAGCAGTACTTC	CATSRDRGTGRYEQYF
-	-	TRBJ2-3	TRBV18	TGTGCCACTCAAAATATAGAATCAGCGAGAACAGATACGCAGTATTTT	CATQNIESARTDTQYF
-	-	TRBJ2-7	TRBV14	TGTGCCAGCAGCCAAACGGGCCCCCCGGCGGGGCAGTACTTC	CASSQTGPPAGQYF
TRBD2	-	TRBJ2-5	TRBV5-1	TGCGCCAGCAGCTTGGCCGGGACTAGCGGGAGAGTGGGAGAGACCCAGTACTTC	CASSLAGTSGRVGETQYF
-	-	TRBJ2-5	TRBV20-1	TGCAGTGCTAGTGCCCCAGGCCAGGCCCTCCAAGAGACCCAGTACTTC	CSASAPGQALQETQYF
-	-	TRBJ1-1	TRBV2	TGTGCCAGCAGCAGAGACCCACAGGGAAGTGGTGAAGCTTTCTTT	CASSRDPQGSGEAFF
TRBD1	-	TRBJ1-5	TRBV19	TGTGCCAGTAGTCCCGGAGGAGGGGGCGGTCAGCCCCAGCATTTT	CASSPGGGGGQPQHF
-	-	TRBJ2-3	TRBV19	TGTGCCAGTAGTTACCGACAGCTTTCCACAGATACGCAGTATTTT	CASSYRQLSTDTQYF
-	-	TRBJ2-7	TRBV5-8	TGTGCCAGCAGCTTGGGTCGAGCCTACGAGCAGTACTTC	CASSLGRAYEQYF
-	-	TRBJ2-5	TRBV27	TGTGCCAGCAGGCCGTTTGATCAGGAGACCCAGTACTTC	CASRPFDQETQYF
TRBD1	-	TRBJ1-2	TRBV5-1	TGCGCCAGCAGCTCAACAGGGGGCGGAGCGGTCGGCGGCTACACCTTC	CASSSTGGGAVGGYTF
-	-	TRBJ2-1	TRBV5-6	TGTGCCAGCAGCTTGGCTAGTGAGCAGTTCTTC	CASSLASEQFF
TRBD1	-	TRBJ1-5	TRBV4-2	TGTGCCAGCAGCCAAGATCTGGACAGGGAAAATCAGCCCCAGCATTTT	CASSQDLDRENQPQHF
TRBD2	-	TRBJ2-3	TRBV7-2	TGTGCCAGCAGCTTTATGGCATCATCTAGCGGGAGGGCAACAGATACGCAGTATTTT	CASSFMASSSGRATDTQYF
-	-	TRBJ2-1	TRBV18	TGTGCCAGCTCACCGCCGGGTGATGCAGTCCGCGATGAGCAGTTCTTC	CASSPPGDAVRDEQFF